The source of this T cell receptor (beta chain) is a study of OX40 agonist ivuxolimab in advanced cancers. Study background: An anti-OX40 (CD134) antibody with agonistic activity, ivuxolimab, was administered to patients. Regarding the study as a whole: Low normalized clonal expansion also occurred in some nonresponding patients.

A remark on this clone: Its antigen is still unknown.

Any history of autoimmune disease or systemic immunosuppression disqualified patients. Blood samples were obtained at baseline, cycle 4 day 1, and cycle 7 day 1. Sequenced by immunoSEQ multiplex PCR; TCRdb stores in-frame clones only, minus some. This sample carries about 51,000 clones, around 81% of them seen once, and the ten largest clones take 3%. The CDR3 contains 12 residues. The germline gives CDR1 SGHAT, CDR2 FQNNGV. The V end was cut by 3 bases, the J end by 7 bases, with 10 bases between. This TCR came from an adult with an advanced solid tumor such as melanoma, head and neck, liver or kidney cancer. The chain employs TRBV11-2 and TRBJ2-7; no firm D call. The sample consisted of CD4+ or CD8+ T cells sorted from blood, taken in a trial of the OX40 agonist ivuxolimab. The CDR3 DNA reads TGTGCCAGCAGCTTGGGTTCGCGAGAGCAGTACTTC. It specifies CASSLGSREQYF.